The clone carrying this T cell receptor (beta chain) was observed at least ten times. What it recognizes is unknown. Then a second PCR, running about 6 to 12 cycles, was carried out with a sample-barcoded 5' primer and a J-beta primer mix. TCRdb called the 5' RACE reads again in MiXCR, with one record for every CDR3 protein. The sample lists 600,000 to 800,000 distinct CDR3 sequences, approximately 52% occurring once. This sample was taken from a study of blood T cells in healthy people across ages. Broader study findings: Diversity estimated from one million T cells was considered an underestimate. When set beside aged donors, long-lived donors presented more naive CD4+ cells and higher diversity.

Germline assignment: CDR1 SEHNR and CDR2 FQNEAQ (reference sequence). The V end lost 3 bases, the J end lost 0 bases, and 7 bases lay between the germline ends. This CDR3 has 14 amino acids. Each donor's blood draw was roughly 9.8 milliliters of peripheral blood. Sequences were obtained from blood. This receptor was identified in an elderly woman in good health. J is TRBJ2-3 and V is TRBV7-9; no reliable D call. The CDR3 here is CASSFSISTDTQYF. The CDR3 DNA is TGTGCCAGCAGCTTCAGTATTAGCACAGATACGCAGTATTTT.